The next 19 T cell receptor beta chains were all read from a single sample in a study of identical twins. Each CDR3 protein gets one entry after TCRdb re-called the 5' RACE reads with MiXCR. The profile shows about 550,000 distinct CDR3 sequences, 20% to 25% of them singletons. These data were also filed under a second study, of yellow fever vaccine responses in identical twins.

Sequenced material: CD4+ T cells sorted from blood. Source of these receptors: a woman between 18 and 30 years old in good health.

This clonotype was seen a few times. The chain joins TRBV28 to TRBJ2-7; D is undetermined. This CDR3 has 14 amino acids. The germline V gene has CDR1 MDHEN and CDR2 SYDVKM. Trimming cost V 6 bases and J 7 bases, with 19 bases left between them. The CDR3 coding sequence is TGTGCCAGCAGCCTGAGTGGTCCCATCGGGGAGCAGTACTTC. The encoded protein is CASSLSGPIGEQYF.

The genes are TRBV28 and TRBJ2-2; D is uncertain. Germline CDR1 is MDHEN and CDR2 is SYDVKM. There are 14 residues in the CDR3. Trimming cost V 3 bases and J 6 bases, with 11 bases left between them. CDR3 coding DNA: TGTGCCAGCAGTTTGGCTGGGCTAGCCGGGGAGCTGTTTTTT. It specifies CASSLAGLAGELFF.

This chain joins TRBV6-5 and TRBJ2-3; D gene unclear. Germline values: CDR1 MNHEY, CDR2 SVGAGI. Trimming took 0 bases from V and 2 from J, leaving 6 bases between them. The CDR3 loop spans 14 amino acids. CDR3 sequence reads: CASSYSMNTDTQYF. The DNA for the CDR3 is TGTGCCAGCAGTTACTCCATGAACACAGATACGCAGTATTTT.

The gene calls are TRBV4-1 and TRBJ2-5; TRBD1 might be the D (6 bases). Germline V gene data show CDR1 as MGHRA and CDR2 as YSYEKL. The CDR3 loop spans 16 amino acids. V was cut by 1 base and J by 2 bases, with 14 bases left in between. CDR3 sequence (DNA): TGCGCCAGCAGCCAAGCTACCCCAGGACAGCAAGAGACCCAGTACTTC. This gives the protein CASSQATPGQQETQYF.

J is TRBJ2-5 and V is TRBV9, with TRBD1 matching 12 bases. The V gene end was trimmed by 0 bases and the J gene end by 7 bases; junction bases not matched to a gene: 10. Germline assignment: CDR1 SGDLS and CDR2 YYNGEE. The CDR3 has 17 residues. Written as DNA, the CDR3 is TGTGCCAGCAGCGTAGCCCCGGGACAGGGGGCGTTAGGGACCCAGTACTTC. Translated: CASSVAPGQGALGTQYF.

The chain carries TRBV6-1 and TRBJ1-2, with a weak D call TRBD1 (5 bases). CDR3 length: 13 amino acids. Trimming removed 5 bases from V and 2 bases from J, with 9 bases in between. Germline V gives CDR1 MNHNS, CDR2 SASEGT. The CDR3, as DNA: TGTGCCAGCAGTAGGGACCAGAACTATGGCTACACCTTC. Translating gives CASSRDQNYGYTF.

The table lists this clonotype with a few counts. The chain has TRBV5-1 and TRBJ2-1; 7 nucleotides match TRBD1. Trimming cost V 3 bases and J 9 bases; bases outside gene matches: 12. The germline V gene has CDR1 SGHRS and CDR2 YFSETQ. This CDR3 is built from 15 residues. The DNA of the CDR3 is TGCGCCAGCAGCTATGGTGGACAGGCCAACGGTGAGCAGTTCTTC. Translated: CASSYGGQANGEQFF.

CDR3 amino acids: CSARDPSSGRARQYF. The CDR3 DNA reads TGCAGTGCTAGAGACCCCTCTAGCGGGAGGGCCCGGCAGTACTTC. The chain joins TRBV20-1 to TRBJ2-7; 12 bases are shared with TRBD2. The germline CDR1 and CDR2 sequences are DFQATT and SNEGSKA (reference sequence). Unmatched junction bases numbered 9, after V lost 0 bases and J lost 9 bases. CDR3 size: 15 residues.

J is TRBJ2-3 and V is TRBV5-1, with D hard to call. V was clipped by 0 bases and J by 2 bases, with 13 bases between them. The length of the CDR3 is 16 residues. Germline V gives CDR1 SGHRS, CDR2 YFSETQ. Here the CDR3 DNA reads TGCGCCAGCAGCTTGGGAAGTAACGCGGCCACAGATACGCAGTATTTT. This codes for CASSLGSNAATDTQYF.

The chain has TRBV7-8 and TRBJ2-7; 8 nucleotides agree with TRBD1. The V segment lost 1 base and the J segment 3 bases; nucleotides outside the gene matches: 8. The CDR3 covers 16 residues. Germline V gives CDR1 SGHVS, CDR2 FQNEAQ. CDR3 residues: CASSLGGRQGNYEQYF. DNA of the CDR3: TGTGCCAGCAGCTTAGGTGGAAGACAGGGGAACTACGAGCAGTACTTC. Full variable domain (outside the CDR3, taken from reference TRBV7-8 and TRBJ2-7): GAGVSQSPRYKVAKRGQDVALRCDPISGHVSLFWYQQALGQGPEFLTYFQNEAQLDKSGLPSDRFFAERPEGSVSTLKIQRTQQEDSAVYLCASSLGGRQGNYEQYFGPGTRLTVT.

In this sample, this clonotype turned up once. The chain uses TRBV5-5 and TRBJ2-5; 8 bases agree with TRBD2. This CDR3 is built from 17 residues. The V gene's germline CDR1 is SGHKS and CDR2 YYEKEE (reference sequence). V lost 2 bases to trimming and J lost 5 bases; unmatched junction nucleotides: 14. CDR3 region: CASSLGTRIGIGETQYF. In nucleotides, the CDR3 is TGTGCCAGCAGCTTAGGGACTAGAATAGGGATCGGGGAGACCCAGTACTTC.

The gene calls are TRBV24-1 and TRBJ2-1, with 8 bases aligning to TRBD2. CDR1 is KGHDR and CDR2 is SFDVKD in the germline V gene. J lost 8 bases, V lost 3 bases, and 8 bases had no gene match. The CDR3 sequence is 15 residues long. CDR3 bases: TGTGCCACCAGTGATCCGGGACCCGGGGGGGATGAGCAGTTCTTC. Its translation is CATSDPGPGGDEQFF.

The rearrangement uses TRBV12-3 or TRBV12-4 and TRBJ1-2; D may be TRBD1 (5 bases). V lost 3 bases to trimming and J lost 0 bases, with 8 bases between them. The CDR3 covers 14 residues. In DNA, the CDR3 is TGTGCCAGCAGTTTGACAGTCACTAACTATGGCTACACCTTC. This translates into CASSLTVTNYGYTF.

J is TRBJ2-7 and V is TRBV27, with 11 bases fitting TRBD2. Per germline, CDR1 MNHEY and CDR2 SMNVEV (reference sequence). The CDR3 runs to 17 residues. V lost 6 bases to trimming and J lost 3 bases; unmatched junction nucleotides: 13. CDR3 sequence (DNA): TGTGCCAGCAGCCCCCCCGGGTTAGCGGGAGGGTACTACGAGCAGTACTTC. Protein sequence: CASSPPGLAGGYYEQYF.

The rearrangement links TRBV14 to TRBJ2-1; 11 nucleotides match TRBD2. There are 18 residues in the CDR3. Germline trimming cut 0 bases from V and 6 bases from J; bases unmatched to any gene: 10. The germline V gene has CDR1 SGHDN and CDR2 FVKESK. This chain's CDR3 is CASSQDVRLAGGFNEQFF. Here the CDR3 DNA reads TGTGCCAGCAGCCAAGATGTCAGGCTAGCGGGAGGATTCAATGAGCAGTTCTTC.

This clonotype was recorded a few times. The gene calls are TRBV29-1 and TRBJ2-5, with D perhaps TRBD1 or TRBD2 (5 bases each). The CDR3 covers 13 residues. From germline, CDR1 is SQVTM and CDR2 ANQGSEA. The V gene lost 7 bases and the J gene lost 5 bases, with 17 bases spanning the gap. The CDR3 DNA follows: TGCAGCGCCAGAGGGGACGTTGGGGAGACCCAGTACTTC. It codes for CSARGDVGETQYF.

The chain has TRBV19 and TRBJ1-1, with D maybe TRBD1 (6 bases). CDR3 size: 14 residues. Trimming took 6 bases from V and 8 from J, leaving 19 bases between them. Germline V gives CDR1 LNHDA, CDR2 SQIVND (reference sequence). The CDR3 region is CASRGRGPDSEAFF. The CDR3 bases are TGTGCCAGTAGAGGCAGGGGTCCGGATTCGGAAGCTTTCTTT.

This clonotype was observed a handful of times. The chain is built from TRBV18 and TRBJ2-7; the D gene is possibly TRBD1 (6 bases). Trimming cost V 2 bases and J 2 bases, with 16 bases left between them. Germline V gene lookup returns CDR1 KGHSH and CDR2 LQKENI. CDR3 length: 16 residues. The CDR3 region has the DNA TGTGCCAGCTCACCAAGGGTAAGGGACATTCCCTACGAGCAGTACTTC. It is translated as CASSPRVRDIPYEQYF.

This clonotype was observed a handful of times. The CDR3 loop is CASRRTRGMDSNEQFF. CDR3 bases: TGTGCCAGCAGAAGGACTAGAGGGATGGATTCCAATGAGCAGTTCTTC. The genes are TRBV12-3 or TRBV12-4 and TRBJ2-1, with 7 bases aligning to TRBD2. The CDR3 length is 16 residues. J gave up 6 bases and V 6 bases, and 14 bases lay outside the gene matches.